This record concerns one T cell receptor beta chain sequence. The study gave focal radiation plus ipilimumab CTLA-4 blockade to patients with chemo-refractory metastatic non-small-cell lung cancer. TCRdb keeps only in-frame clones here, not all; method: immunoSEQ multiplex PCR. The data show some 98,000 clones, with around four fifths seen just once and around 3.5% held by the top ten. These data are taken from a study of radiotherapy plus CTLA-4 blockade in lung cancer. Germline V gene sequence: CDR1 LGHNT, CDR2 FRNRAP. Trimming took 1 base from V and 4 from J; bases not matched to a gene: 3. The CDR3 spans 14 residues.

The chain employs TRBV12-5 and TRBJ1-1; the match to TRBD1 covers 7 bases. The specimen was peripheral blood, collected from a patient treated with radiotherapy plus ipilimumab. The clonotype originates from a human donor with non-small cell lung cancer who had a partial response to radiotherapy plus ipilimumab. The chain's CDR3 is CASGLGQGGTEAFF. The CDR3 nucleotides read TGTGCTAGTGGTTTGGGACAGGGAGGCACTGAAGCTTTCTTT.